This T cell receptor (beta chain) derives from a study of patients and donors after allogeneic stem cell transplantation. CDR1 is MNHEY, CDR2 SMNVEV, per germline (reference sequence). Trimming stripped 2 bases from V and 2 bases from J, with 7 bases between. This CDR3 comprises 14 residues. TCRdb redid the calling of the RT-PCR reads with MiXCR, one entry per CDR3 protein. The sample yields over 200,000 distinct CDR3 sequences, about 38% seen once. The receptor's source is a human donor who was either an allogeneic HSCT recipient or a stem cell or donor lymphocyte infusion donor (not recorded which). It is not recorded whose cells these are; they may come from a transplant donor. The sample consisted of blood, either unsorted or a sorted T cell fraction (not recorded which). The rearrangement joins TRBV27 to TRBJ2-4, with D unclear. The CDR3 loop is CASSLRLSKNIQYF. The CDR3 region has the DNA TGTGCCAGCAGTTTACGGCTATCCAAAAACATTCAGTACTTC.